This record concerns one TCR beta chain sequence. What it binds is unknown. The data were obtained in a study of cytomegalovirus exposure and HLA in healthy donors. The wider study: Earlier, 200 million or so T cells were analyzed, and 90 million to 140 million unique TCR beta sequences were found among them.

Trimming took 7 bases from V and 1 from J, leaving 17 bases between them. This CDR3 region has 16 residues. Germline lookup yields CDR1 LNHDA and CDR2 SQIVND (reference sequence). The PCR made use of 60 Vbeta and 13 Jbeta primers. Some clones are missing from TCRdb's copy, which holds only in-frame ones; the method was immunoSEQ multiplex PCR. Of about 150,000 clones listed, over 80% are singletons. Findings and limits, study-wide: Across HLA loci, a later analysis found differing TCR association rates, with DRB1 most and HLA-C fewest. Within the data, a cluster of highly shared sequence variants was likely a sequencing artifact.

The receptor comes from a male donor in good health and CMV-seronegative. The chain employs TRBV19 and TRBJ1-5, with D perhaps TRBD1 (6 bases). The sample taken for sequencing was PBMCs. CDR3 sequence: CASMGGQGKSNQPQHF. The CDR3 DNA is TGTGCCAGTATGGGGGGGCAGGGGAAGAGCAATCAGCCCCAGCATTTT.